These T cell receptor beta chains were read from a single sample in a study of blood T cell repertoires in COVID-19. Generated by immunoSEQ multiplex PCR, the TCRdb table keeps only in-frame clones and is missing some. The sample holds approximately 500,000 clones; roughly 85% are singletons and the top ten take 3.2%. Specimen: peripheral blood. These receptors came from a human donor in a cohort sampled during active COVID-19. CDR3s include the opening cysteine and the closing phenylalanine or tryptophan. D genes are given only for firm matches. Clone size is given for some rows only: seen once, a few or many times, or a class if the clone is expanded.

CDR3 DNA: TGCGCCAGCAGGCAGGGTCCCTCAACCACCTACGAGCAGTACTTC
CDR3 protein: CASRQGPSTTYEQYF
J gene: TRBJ2-7
D gene: .
clone size: .
V gene: TRBV5-1

CDR3 DNA: TGTGCCAGCAGTTACTCGGTTGACAGGGTTCAGCCCCAGCATTTT
CDR3 protein: CASSYSVDRVQPQHF
J gene: TRBJ1-5
D gene: TRBD1
clone size: .
V gene: TRBV6-5

CDR3 DNA: TGTGCCAGCAGCTCAACTTATAATGAAAAACTGTTTTTT
CDR3 protein: CASSSTYNEKLFF
J gene: TRBJ1-4
D gene: .
clone size: .
V gene: TRBV7-2

CDR3 DNA: TGTGCCAGCAGCTTGTTTTTCGGACAGGGGGAAATCTATGGCTACACCTTC
CDR3 protein: CASSLFFGQGEIYGYTF
J gene: TRBJ1-2
D gene: TRBD1
clone size: .
V gene: TRBV11-2

CDR3 DNA: TGTGCCATCTCCCGGGACAGGGGTAACTATGGCTACACCTTC
CDR3 protein: CAISRDRGNYGYTF
J gene: TRBJ1-2
D gene: TRBD1
clone size: .
V gene: TRBV5-5

CDR3 DNA: TGTGCCAGCAGTCGACCGGGTACCTACGAGCAGTACTTC
CDR3 protein: CASSRPGTYEQYF
J gene: TRBJ2-7
D gene: .
clone size: few
V gene: TRBV7-8

CDR3 DNA: TGCGCCAGCAGCGTTTTAGGGACAGGGGTCTACGAGCAGTACTTC
CDR3 protein: CASSVLGTGVYEQYF
J gene: TRBJ2-7
D gene: TRBD1
clone size: .
V gene: TRBV5-1

CDR3 DNA: TGTGCCATCAGTGAGTCAGGAGCGGGAGGTCTTGGGGCCAACGTCCTGACTTTC
CDR3 protein: CAISESGAGGLGANVLTF
J gene: TRBJ2-6
D gene: TRBD2
clone size: .
V gene: TRBV10-3

CDR3 DNA: TGTGCCAGTTCTCACAACCAGGGGGGAACCTACAATGAGCAGTTCTTC
CDR3 protein: CASSHNQGGTYNEQFF
J gene: TRBJ2-1
D gene: .
clone size: once
V gene: TRBV19

CDR3 DNA: TGTGCCAGCAGCCCGGGTATAGGGAACACTGAAGCTTTCTTT
CDR3 protein: CASSPGIGNTEAFF
J gene: TRBJ1-1
D gene: .
clone size: .
V gene: TRBV7-3

CDR3 DNA: TGTGCCAGCAGCCAACTCTCGAGCAATCAGCCCCAGCATTTT
CDR3 protein: CASSQLSSNQPQHF
J gene: TRBJ1-5
D gene: .
clone size: .
V gene: TRBV3-1/TRBV3-2

CDR3 DNA: TGCGCCAGCAGCGAGACAGGGGCACATGGCTACACCTTC
CDR3 protein: CASSETGAHGYTF
J gene: TRBJ1-2
D gene: TRBD1
clone size: .
V gene: TRBV5-1

CDR3 DNA: TGTGCCAGCAGCTCGGGGGTTGCTACCTACGAGCAGTACTTC
CDR3 protein: CASSSGVATYEQYF
J gene: TRBJ2-7
D gene: .
clone size: .
V gene: TRBV7-3

CDR3 DNA: TGTGCCAGCAGTCCCGGGACACCTAATGGCTACACCTTC
CDR3 protein: CASSPGTPNGYTF
J gene: TRBJ1-2
D gene: .
clone size: .
V gene: TRBV12-3/TRBV12-4

CDR3 DNA: TGTGCCAGCAACGACAGGCGAACCTACGAGCAGTACTTC
CDR3 protein: CASNDRRTYEQYF
J gene: TRBJ2-7
D gene: .
clone size: .
V gene: TRBV19

CDR3 DNA: TGTGCCAGCAGCCCCCAGGGGCTAGCGGGATCGGGGCATACGCAGTATTTT
CDR3 protein: CASSPQGLAGSGHTQYF
J gene: TRBJ2-3
D gene: TRBD2
clone size: .
V gene: TRBV7-9

CDR3 DNA: TGTGCCAGCAGCTTAAGGGCTGGCGGGGGGTACAATGAGCAGTTCTTC
CDR3 protein: CASSLRAGGGYNEQFF
J gene: TRBJ2-1
D gene: TRBD2
clone size: .
V gene: TRBV7-8

CDR3 DNA: TGTGCCAGCAGCCTAGTGATGGACAGGGGTGGAACCGGGGAGCTGTTTTTT
CDR3 protein: CASSLVMDRGGTGELFF
J gene: TRBJ2-2
D gene: TRBD1
clone size: .
V gene: TRBV11-3

CDR3 DNA: TGTGCCATTTTTCACCCAGCCTCTCCTCGGGGCACTGAAGCTTTCTTT
CDR3 protein: CAIFHPASPRGTEAFF
J gene: TRBJ1-1
D gene: .
clone size: .
V gene: TRBV6-6

CDR3 DNA: TGTGCCAGCAGTGAAATGGCAGGGGCTGGCTACACCTTC
CDR3 protein: CASSEMAGAGYTF
J gene: TRBJ1-2
D gene: .
clone size: .
V gene: TRBV2

CDR3 DNA: TGTGCCAGCAGCGTGGCCGCAGCGGGAGGAGGGGGAGATACGCAGTATTTT
CDR3 protein: CASSVAAAGGGGDTQYF
J gene: TRBJ2-3
D gene: TRBD2
clone size: .
V gene: TRBV11-2

CDR3 DNA: TGCGCCAGCAGGCCATCACCAGGTTCAACTAATGAAAAACTGTTTTTT
CDR3 protein: CASRPSPGSTNEKLFF
J gene: TRBJ1-4
D gene: .
clone size: .
V gene: TRBV5-1

CDR3 DNA: TGTGCCAGCAGCTTAGAGGACAGGGGATTGAACACTGAAGCTTTCTTT
CDR3 protein: CASSLEDRGLNTEAFF
J gene: TRBJ1-1
D gene: TRBD1
clone size: .
V gene: TRBV7-2

CDR3 DNA: TGTGCCAGTAGTATAGGGAGGACACCCCTCCACTTT
CDR3 protein: CASSIGRTPLHF
J gene: TRBJ1-6
D gene: .
clone size: .
V gene: TRBV19

CDR3 DNA: TGTGCCAGCAGCCAAGGTGTCCGGGACAGCCAAGAGACCCAGTACTTC
CDR3 protein: CASSQGVRDSQETQYF
J gene: TRBJ2-5
D gene: TRBD1
clone size: .
V gene: TRBV14

CDR3 DNA: TGTGCCAGCAGCCCGGACTTAGCGGTAAGCTCCTACGAGCAGTACTTC
CDR3 protein: CASSPDLAVSSYEQYF
J gene: TRBJ2-7
D gene: .
clone size: .
V gene: TRBV5-4

CDR3 DNA: TGTGCCAGCTTTCCGGGGGACCCCTTGGTAGAAGAGACCCAGTACTTC
CDR3 protein: CASFPGDPLVEETQYF
J gene: TRBJ2-5
D gene: .
clone size: once
V gene: TRBV21-1

CDR3 DNA: TGTGCCAGTAGTATAGATCTCGGGGGAGGGAGCTCCTACAATGAGCAGTTCTTC
CDR3 protein: CASSIDLGGGSSYNEQFF
J gene: TRBJ2-1
D gene: TRBD2
clone size: .
V gene: TRBV19

CDR3 DNA: TGTGCCAGCAGTCGCATGGGTAGCGGGAGCTACGAGCAGTACTTC
CDR3 protein: CASSRMGSGSYEQYF
J gene: TRBJ2-7
D gene: TRBD2
clone size: .
V gene: TRBV7-6

CDR3 DNA: TGTGCCAGCAGTCTAGCTAGCGGGAGGGCAACGTACGAGCAGTACTTC
CDR3 protein: CASSLASGRATYEQYF
J gene: TRBJ2-7
D gene: TRBD2
clone size: .
V gene: TRBV6-2/TRBV6-3

CDR3 DNA: TGTGCCAGCAGCTTAGTTCTAGCGGGCAACTACGAGCAGTACTTC
CDR3 protein: CASSLVLAGNYEQYF
J gene: TRBJ2-7
D gene: TRBD2
clone size: .
V gene: TRBV7-2

CDR3 DNA: TGTGCCAGCAGTTCTACGAGGACAGACTATGGCTACACCTTC
CDR3 protein: CASSSTRTDYGYTF
J gene: TRBJ1-2
D gene: .
clone size: .
V gene: TRBV27

CDR3 DNA: TGTGCCAGCAGCGGGTCAGGGACTAGCGGGAGGGTCGAGCAGTACTTC
CDR3 protein: CASSGSGTSGRVEQYF
J gene: TRBJ2-7
D gene: TRBD2
clone size: .
V gene: TRBV7-9

CDR3 DNA: TGTGCCTGGAGTCGGCCATCAGGGGGCAGGGAAAAACTGTTTTTT
CDR3 protein: CAWSRPSGGREKLFF
J gene: TRBJ1-4
D gene: TRBD1
clone size: once
V gene: TRBV30

CDR3 DNA: TGTGCCAGTAGTAGGTCGGCGGGGTCAAATTCACCCCTCCACTTT
CDR3 protein: CASSRSAGSNSPLHF
J gene: TRBJ1-6
D gene: .
clone size: .
V gene: TRBV19

CDR3 DNA: TGTGCCAGCAGTTTAACGACAGGGGTCGTGCAGCCCCAGCATTTT
CDR3 protein: CASSLTTGVVQPQHF
J gene: TRBJ1-5
D gene: TRBD1
clone size: .
V gene: TRBV28

CDR3 DNA: TGTGCCAGCAGCTTACTAGCGGGAGGCACAGATACGCAGTATTTT
CDR3 protein: CASSLLAGGTDTQYF
J gene: TRBJ2-3
D gene: TRBD2
clone size: .
V gene: TRBV7-9

CDR3 DNA: TGCGCCAGCAGCTCTCGACAGGGGGAAGACGCAGATACGCAGTATTTT
CDR3 protein: CASSSRQGEDADTQYF
J gene: TRBJ2-3
D gene: TRBD1
clone size: .
V gene: TRBV4-1